These T cell receptor beta chains were read from a single sample in a study of cytomegalovirus exposure and HLA in healthy donors. The assay was immunoSEQ multiplex PCR, and TCRdb's table has in-frame clones only and misses some. The sample lists about 150,000 clones; roughly 10% were seen once. Sequencing input: PBMCs. These receptors were taken from a male donor in good health and CMV-seronegative. The CDR3 runs from the conserved cysteine through the conserved F or W. D genes are given only for firm matches. Size is omitted from some rows. Given values are once, few, many or a class for expanded clones.

j_call d_call clone_size v_call cdr3_nt cdr3_aa
TRBJ1-5 - - TRBV14 TGTGCCAGCAGCCAAGGGTGCAGGGGAAATCAGCCCCAGCATTTT CASSQGCRGNQPQHF
TRBJ1-1 TRBD1 few TRBV10-3 TGTGCCATCAGTCCGGACAGGGCGAACACTGAAGCTTTCTTT CAISPDRANTEAFF
TRBJ2-3 TRBD2 - TRBV6-4 TGTGCCAGCAGTTCTAGCGGGGGGGCCACAGATACGCAGTATTTT CASSSSGGATDTQYF
TRBJ1-5 - few TRBV30 TGTGCCTGGAGTGCCATGGGGGGGCCCCAGCATTTT CAWSAMGGPQHF
TRBJ2-1 TRBD1 - TRBV9 TGTGCCAGCAGCCGACGCACCCCCAGGGGGCAGGGCAATGAGCAGTTCTTC CASSRRTPRGQGNEQFF
TRBJ2-7 TRBD1 - TRBV18 TGTGCCAGCTCACCCGGGACAGGGCGCTACGAGCAGTACTTC CASSPGTGRYEQYF
TRBJ2-3 TRBD2 few TRBV18 TGTGCCAGCTCACCACAAAGGACTAGCGTAGACACAGATACGCAGTATTTT CASSPQRTSVDTDTQYF
TRBJ2-5 TRBD2 - TRBV29-1 TGCAGCGTTGAATATAGGACTAGCGGGGGAGGCCCCGTAGAGACCCAGTACTTC CSVEYRTSGGGPVETQYF
TRBJ1-4 TRBD1 - TRBV28 TGTGCCAGCAGTTTCGGGGACAGGGAGCAGGGACTGTTTTTT CASSFGDREQGLFF
TRBJ2-7 - - TRBV4-2 TGTGCCAGCAGCCAAGATTACCGGGAGGAGCAGTACTTC CASSQDYREEQYF
TRBJ2-1 - - TRBV27 TGTGCCAGCAGCTCGCAAATAGCGCACCTGAGGAATGAGCAGTTCTTC CASSSQIAHLRNEQFF
TRBJ2-1 - - TRBV5-1 TGCGCCAGCAGCTTGGGGGGGGGCTCTACCTACAATGAGCAGTTCTTC CASSLGGGSTYNEQFF
TRBJ2-7 - few TRBV6-5 TGTGCCAGCAGCGACAGAAACTCCTACGAGCAGTACTTC CASSDRNSYEQYF
TRBJ2-7 TRBD1 - TRBV19 TGTGCCAGTAGTATAACCGGGACAGGGGGCGAGCAGTACTTC CASSITGTGGEQYF
TRBJ2-7 TRBD2 few TRBV28 TGTGCCATCTCTCCCCACGGGAGGAGCTCCTACGAGCAGTACTTC CAISPHGRSSYEQYF
TRBJ1-2 - - TRBV4-2 TGTGCCAGCAGCCAAGATGACCAGGGTCTTGGCTACACCTTC CASSQDDQGLGYTF
TRBJ1-4 - - TRBV19 TGTGCCAGTAGTGGAAAGAGACCGGGACTCCGGGGTGAAAAACTGTTTTTT CASSGKRPGLRGEKLFF
TRBJ2-7 - - TRBV29-1 TGCAGCCTTTGTCCCTACGAGCAGTACTTC CSLCPYEQYF
TRBJ2-2 TRBD1 few TRBV4-3 TGCGCCAGCAGCCAAGATCGGACAGGGAACACCGGGGAGCTGTTTTTT CASSQDRTGNTGELFF
TRBJ2-7 TRBD1 few TRBV4-3 TGCGCCAGCAGCCAAGGGATCGGGACAGCCTACGAGCAGTACTTC CASSQGIGTAYEQYF
TRBJ1-2 - few TRBV4-2 TGTGCCAGCAGCCAAGATCGAGGTTTCAGCTACACCTTC CASSQDRGFSYTF
TRBJ1-2 - - TRBV5-5 TGTGCCAGCAGCATGGGACATTATAACTATGGCTACACCTTC CASSMGHYNYGYTF
TRBJ1-1 TRBD1 - TRBV29-1 TGCAGCGTACTTACCGACAGGGTGAACACTGAAGCTTTCTTT CSVLTDRVNTEAFF
TRBJ1-2 TRBD1 few TRBV28 TGTGCCAGCAGTCTAACACCGAGACAGGGGATAAACTATGGCTACACCTTC CASSLTPRQGINYGYTF
TRBJ2-3 - few TRBV9 TGTGCCAGCAGCCTAACTCCTCAAACGGATACGCAGTATTTT CASSLTPQTDTQYF